The TCR beta chain under discussion was sequenced for a study of T cells after yellow fever vaccination. TCRdb analysed the 5' RACE reads with MiXCR anew, one entry per CDR3 protein. Among hundreds of thousands of distinct CDR3 sequences, over 9% were seen once, and the ten largest hold 14% to 15%. CDR3 length: 15 residues. CDR1 and CDR2 from the germline V gene are SGHTA and FQGNSA. J was trimmed by 4 bases and V by 2 bases; bases with no gene match: 6. The chain couples TRBV7-2 to TRBJ1-1; the match to TRBD1 covers 8 bases. This specimen consisted of PBMCs, obtained on the day of the yellow fever booster vaccination. This clonotype was obtained from a man under 40 who received the YFV17D yellow fever vaccine. The CDR3 nucleotides read TGTGCCAGCAGCTTAACAGGGGGAGGGATCACTGAAGCTTTCTTT. This encodes CASSLTGGGITEAFF.